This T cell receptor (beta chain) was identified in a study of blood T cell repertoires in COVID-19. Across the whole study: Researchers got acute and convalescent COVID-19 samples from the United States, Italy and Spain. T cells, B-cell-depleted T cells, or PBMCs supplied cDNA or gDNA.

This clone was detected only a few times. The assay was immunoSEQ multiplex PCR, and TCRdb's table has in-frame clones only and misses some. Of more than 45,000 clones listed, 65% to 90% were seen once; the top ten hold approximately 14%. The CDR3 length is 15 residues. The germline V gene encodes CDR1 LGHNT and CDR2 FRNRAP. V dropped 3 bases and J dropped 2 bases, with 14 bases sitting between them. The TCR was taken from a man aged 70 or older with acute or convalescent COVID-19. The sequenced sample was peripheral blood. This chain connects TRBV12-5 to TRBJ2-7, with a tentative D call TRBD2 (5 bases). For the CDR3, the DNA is TGTGCTAGTGGTTTTCGGACTGACCATACCTACGAGCAGTACGTC. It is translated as CASGFRTDHTYEQYV.